This TCR beta chain was found in a study of technical replicates of blood from several donors. The CDR3 contains 16 residues. The germline gives CDR1 SGDLS, CDR2 YYNGEE. The germline V and J ends were trimmed by 3 bases and 1 base, with 15 bases remaining between them. TCRdb's table, derived via immunoSEQ multiplex PCR, lists solely in-frame clones and lacks some. In the table there are 70,000 or so clones, 98% of which are singletons. V is TRBV9 and J is TRBJ2-3; D gene ambiguous. This TCR was sampled from a human donor in good health. The sequenced material came from T cells isolated from PBMCs. The CDR3 region has the DNA TGTGCCAGCAGCGCCTTGGAGTGGAGCGGCACAGATACGCAGTATTTT. It encodes CASSALEWSGTDTQYF. Based on the CDR3 plus reference TRBV9 and TRBJ2-3, the full variable domain is DSGVTQTPKHLITATGQRVTLRCSPRSGDLSVYWYQQSLDQGLQFLIQYYNGEERAKGNILERFSAQQFPDLHSELNLSSLELGDSALYFCASSALEWSGTDTQYFGPGTRLTVL.